What follows describes a single T cell receptor (beta chain). PCR used 60 Vbeta primers and 13 Jbeta primers. Assay: immunoSEQ multiplex PCR; the TCRdb copy retains only in-frame clones and omits some. The sample lists some 98,000 clones, around 77% occurring once. The CDR3 runs to 13 residues. The germline V gene encodes CDR1 MGHRA and CDR2 YSYEKL. The V gene end was trimmed by 5 bases and the J gene end by 5 bases; junction bases not matched to a gene: 6. This sample is drawn from a study of cytomegalovirus exposure and HLA in healthy donors. The TCR sequence derives from a female donor in good health and CMV-seronegative. Sequenced material: PBMCs. The chain recombines TRBV4-1 with TRBJ2-7; TRBD1 matches at 7 bases. CDR3 sequence: CASSNRQGDEQYF. The CDR3 bases are TGCGCCAGCAGCAACAGACAGGGTGACGAGCAGTACTTC.